These 32 T cell receptor beta chains originate from one sample sequenced in a study of blood T cells in healthy people across ages. Together with a sample-barcoded 5' primer, a J-beta primer mix was included in a second PCR lasting roughly 6 to 12 cycles. Via MiXCR, TCRdb re-called the 5' RACE reads, giving one row per CDR3 protein. This table holds roughly 730,000 distinct CDR3 sequences, 56% found once. The sample consisted of blood. All receptors come from a man in his forties or fifties in good health.

This clonotype has more than one count but fewer than ten. The chain links TRBV12-3 or TRBV12-4 to TRBJ2-7; TRBD2 matches at 8 bases. V trimming: 4 bases; J trimming: 6 bases; junction bases outside the gene matches: 8. CDR3 size: 14 residues. CDR3: CASSSSGTSREQYF. CDR3 bases: TGTGCCAGCAGTTCTTCCGGGACTAGTCGCGAGCAGTACTTC.

The chain carries TRBV5-1 and TRBJ2-5; a weak D match, TRBD2 (6 bases). The CDR3 length is 15 residues. V was clipped by 3 bases and J by 2 bases, with 14 bases between them. Germline V CDR1 and CDR2: SGHRS, YFSETQ. The CDR3 DNA reads as TGCGCCAGCAGCTCCCCCGGGACTCAACAAGAGACCCAGTACTTC. Encoded protein: CASSSPGTQQETQYF.

The chain couples TRBV13 to TRBJ2-7, with 12 bases matching TRBD1. There are 16 residues in the CDR3. V lost 5 bases to trimming and J lost 2 bases; unmatched junction nucleotides: 7. Germline lookup yields CDR1 PRHDT and CDR2 FYEKMQ (reference sequence). CDR3 residues: CASSPWDRGPTYEQYF. DNA of the CDR3: TGTGCCAGCAGCCCATGGGACAGGGGGCCAACCTACGAGCAGTACTTC. Based on the CDR3 plus reference TRBV13 and TRBJ2-7, the full variable domain is AAGVIQSPRHLIKEKRETATLKCYPIPRHDTVYWYQQGPGQDPQFLISFYEKMQSDKGSIPDRFSAQQFSDYHSELNMSSLELGDSALYFCASSPWDRGPTYEQYFGPGTRLTVT.

To note about this clonotype: The junction and the germline gene differ at one end; a read error may be behind it. V gene TRBV3-1 combines with J gene TRBJ1-2; perhaps TRBD1 as D (5 bases). CDR1 and CDR2 (germline): LGHDT, YNNKEL (reference sequence). The CDR3 length is 15 residues. This CDR3 is CASSQTGRLNHGYTF. The CDR3, as DNA: TGTGCCAGCAGCCAAACGGGACGGCTTAACCATGGCTACACCTTC.

This clonotype showed up just a few times. The genes are TRBV20-1 and TRBJ2-4; D is perhaps TRBD1 or TRBD2 (5 bases each). The CDR3 has 12 amino acids. Trimming stripped 4 bases from V and 13 bases from J, with 17 bases between. The V gene's germline CDR1 is DFQATT and CDR2 SNEGSKA (reference sequence). CDR3 coding DNA: TGCAGTGCTAAGAACGGGACGAGGGAACAGTACTTC. Encoded protein: CSAKNGTREQYF.

The chain has TRBV28 and TRBJ2-1; TRBD2 matches 11 bases. V lost 6 bases, J lost 9 bases, and 10 bases stayed unmatched. The CDR3 has 15 amino acids. Germline CDR1 reads MDHEN; CDR2 reads SYDVKM. The CDR3, as DNA: TGTGCCAGCAGGTTACCGGGACTAGCGGACCCTGAGCAGTTCTTC. Amino acids: CASRLPGLADPEQFF.

The V gene is TRBV7-2, the J gene TRBJ2-4; D is ambiguous. Trimming removed 5 bases at V and 2 bases at J, with 13 bases between. Germline V gene lookup returns CDR1 SGHTA and CDR2 FQGNSA. This CDR3 contains 15 residues. The CDR3 protein is CASSPAGLTKNIQYF. The CDR3 DNA reads as TGTGCCAGCAGCCCGGCCGGGCTTACCAAAAACATTCAGTACTTC. The full variable domain, in which reference TRBV7-2 and TRBJ2-4 provide the parts outside the CDR3, is GAGVSQSPSNKVTEKGKDVELRCDPISGHTALYWYRQSLGQGLEFLIYFQGNSAPDKSGLPSDRFSAERTGGSVSTLTIQRTQQEDSAVYLCASSPAGLTKNIQYFGAGTRLSVL.

The gene calls are TRBV11-3 and TRBJ2-3; 8 bases are a match to TRBD2. Germline CDR1 and CDR2: SGHNT and YENEEA. CDR3 length: 15 residues. Losses at the gene ends were 2 bases for V and 4 bases for J; bases not matched to a gene: 5. The CDR3 sequence is CASSLRGRTADTQYF. For the CDR3, the DNA is TGTGCCAGCAGCTTACGCGGGAGGACTGCAGATACGCAGTATTTT. The full variable domain, in which reference TRBV11-3 and TRBJ2-3 provide the parts outside the CDR3, is EAGVVQSPRYKIIEKKQPVAFWCNPISGHNTLYWYLQNLGQGPELLIRYENEEAVDDSQLPKDRFSAERLKGVDSTLKIQPAELGDSAVYLCASSLRGRTADTQYFGPGTRLTVL.

The rearrangement joins TRBV12-3 or TRBV12-4 to TRBJ2-3, with 8 positions matching TRBD2. This CDR3 spans 16 amino acids. V lost 6 bases to trimming and J lost 2 bases; unmatched junction nucleotides: 10. For the CDR3, the DNA is TGTGCCAGCAGGCCCGCGGGCGGGAGGTACACAGATACGCAGTATTTT. This sequence encodes CASRPAGGRYTDTQYF.

This chain connects TRBV10-3 to TRBJ1-1, with a weak D call TRBD1 (6 bases). Trimming took off 2 bases at V and 0 bases at J, with 7 bases between the two ends. The germline CDR1 and CDR2 sequences are ENHRY and SYGVKD. This CDR3 is 14 amino acids long. The CDR3 loop is CAISEGQLNTEAFF. The CDR3, as DNA: TGTGCCATCAGTGAGGGACAGTTGAACACTGAAGCTTTCTTT.

The chain carries TRBV20-1 and TRBJ2-7, with 7 positions matching TRBD1. The CDR3 contains 13 residues. The V and J ends lost 3 bases and 4 bases, in that order; junction bases with no gene match: 6. Germline V lookup: CDR1 DFQATT, CDR2 SNEGSKA (reference sequence). This CDR3 is CSASRQGWYEQYF. As DNA, the CDR3 is TGCAGTGCTAGCCGACAGGGATGGTACGAGCAGTACTTC.

This clonotype was observed a handful of times. The chain employs TRBV29-1 and TRBJ2-3; the D gene is possibly TRBD2 (5 bases). This CDR3 contains 16 residues. Trimming took off 1 base at V and 3 bases at J, with 17 bases between the two ends. Germline CDR1 and CDR2: SQVTM and ANQGSEA. Here the CDR3 reads CSVEGAGWIATDTQYF. Written as DNA, the CDR3 is TGCAGCGTTGAAGGAGCAGGTTGGATAGCGACAGATACGCAGTATTTT.

This clonotype came up a few times. V usage is TRBV3-1 and J usage is TRBJ1-4; D might be TRBD1 (5 bases). CDR1 and CDR2 from the germline V gene are LGHDT and YNNKEL (reference sequence). The CDR3 loop spans 16 amino acids. V lost 0 bases and J lost 7, with 15 bases in between. The CDR3 region has the DNA TGTGCCAGCAGCCAAGATACGGGAGGGGTTACTGAAAAACTGTTTTTT. It specifies CASSQDTGGVTEKLFF.

The V and J genes are TRBV7-9 and TRBJ2-2; 8 bases align to TRBD1. Trimming cost V 6 bases and J 4 bases; bases outside gene matches: 10. The CDR3 spans 16 residues. Germline V gene data show CDR1 as SEHNR and CDR2 as FQNEAQ (reference sequence). The CDR3 is CASSPRRQGPTGELFF. Written as DNA, the CDR3 is TGTGCCAGCAGTCCAAGGAGACAGGGGCCCACCGGGGAGCTGTTTTTT. Looking up the rest from reference TRBV7-9 and TRBJ2-2 gives the full variable domain: DTGVSQNPRHKITKRGQNVTFRCDPISEHNRLYWYRQTLGQGPEFLTYFQNEAQLEKSRLLSDRFSAERPKGSFSTLEIQRTEQGDSAMYLCASSPRRQGPTGELFFGEGSRLTVL.

The V and J genes are TRBV7-9 and TRBJ2-7, with D maybe TRBD1 (6 bases). The V end was cut by 5 bases, the J end by 6 bases, with 20 bases between. The CDR3 spans 15 residues. Germline CDR1 reads SEHNR; CDR2 reads FQNEAQ (reference sequence). The CDR3 DNA follows: TGTGCCAGCAGCCCCTTAGGGGGTGCCACGGGCGAGCAGTACTTC. Translation gives CASSPLGGATGEQYF. Variable domain in full (rest from reference TRBV7-9 and TRBJ2-7): DTGVSQNPRHKITKRGQNVTFRCDPISEHNRLYWYRQTLGQGPEFLTYFQNEAQLEKSRLLSDRFSAERPKGSFSTLEIQRTEQGDSAMYLCASSPLGGATGEQYFGPGTRLTVT.

The J gene is TRBJ1-3, the V gene TRBV12-3 or TRBV12-4; D is ambiguous. V gave up 6 bases and J gave up 4 bases, with 10 bases separating them. This CDR3 contains 13 residues. CDR3 sequence reads: CASSQQNGNTIYF. DNA of the CDR3: TGTGCCAGCAGCCAACAAAACGGAAACACCATATATTTT.

A few counts support this clonotype. The genes are TRBV12-3 or TRBV12-4 and TRBJ1-1; D is undetermined. The V and J ends lost 3 bases and 4 bases respectively, with 6 bases between them. The CDR3 length is 12 residues. The CDR3 is CASSFAGTEAFF. The CDR3 DNA reads TGTGCCAGCAGTTTTGCCGGCACTGAAGCTTTCTTT.

A few counts support this clonotype. The CDR3 DNA reads TGCAGCGTCGGGACTAGCGATCCATACAATGAGCAGTTCTTC. The encoded protein is CSVGTSDPYNEQFF. The chain joins TRBV29-1 to TRBJ2-1; 10 nucleotides align to TRBD2. V lost 6 bases, J lost 4 bases, and 6 bases stayed unmatched. The CDR3 is made up of 14 amino acids. Looked up from germline, CDR1 is SQVTM and CDR2 is ANQGSEA.

This chain uses TRBV4-1 with TRBJ1-4; 9 bases align to TRBD1. From germline, CDR1 is MGHRA and CDR2 YSYEKL. V shed 3 bases, J shed 4 bases, and the junction held 3 bases outside the gene matches. CDR3 size: 15 residues. The CDR3: CASSQGTGINEKLFF. The CDR3 DNA is TGCGCCAGCAGCCAGGGGACAGGGATTAATGAAAAACTGTTTTTT.

The rearrangement links TRBV6-1 to TRBJ2-1; 8 nucleotides align to TRBD2. The junction had 5 bases not matched to a gene; V was cut back by 1 base and J by 0 bases. The CDR3 runs 17 residues. Germline lookup yields CDR1 MNHNS and CDR2 SASEGT. The DNA for the CDR3 is TGTGCCAGCAGTGAAGGGGGCGGGGGGTACTCCTACAATGAGCAGTTCTTC. Its translation is CASSEGGGGYSYNEQFF.

The rearrangement links TRBV14 to TRBJ2-1; no definite D call. This CDR3 is built from 13 residues. With 1 base removed from V and 5 bases from J, the gap between germline ends came to 6 bases. The germline V gene has CDR1 SGHDN and CDR2 FVKESK. For the CDR3, the DNA is TGTGCCAGCAGCCAAGTCAGAAACAATGAGCAGTTCTTC. It yields the protein CASSQVRNNEQFF.

The chain joins TRBV7-9 to TRBJ1-5; no clear D. The CDR3 has 14 amino acids. CDR1 SEHNR and CDR2 FQNEAQ come from the germline V gene (reference sequence). Deletions cut 3 bases from V and 3 bases from J, with 9 bases between. CDR3 amino acids: CASSLAAVNQPQHF. The CDR3 coding sequence is TGTGCCAGCAGCTTGGCGGCAGTCAATCAGCCCCAGCATTTT. The entire variable domain, with the rest obtained from reference TRBV7-9 and TRBJ1-5, is as follows: DTGVSQNPRHKITKRGQNVTFRCDPISEHNRLYWYRQTLGQGPEFLTYFQNEAQLEKSRLLSDRFSAERPKGSFSTLEIQRTEQGDSAMYLCASSLAAVNQPQHFGDGTRLSIL.

V is TRBV12-3 or TRBV12-4 and J is TRBJ2-1, with D perhaps matching TRBD2 (6 bases). V was shortened by 6 bases and J by 2 bases, with 17 bases between the two germline ends. The CDR3 runs to 16 residues. The CDR3 loop is CASSPLGGPTYNEQFF. The CDR3 DNA is TGTGCCAGCAGCCCCCTGGGAGGACCTACCTACAATGAGCAGTTCTTC.

This clonotype was recorded a few times. This sequence joins TRBV7-3 and TRBJ2-7, with 11 bases lining up with TRBD1. The germline V gene encodes CDR1 SGHTA and CDR2 FQGTGA. The length of the CDR3 is 16 residues. J gave up 0 bases and V 1 base, and 2 bases lay outside the gene matches. The CDR3 sequence: CASSLKGQGASYEQYF. The DNA of the CDR3 is TGTGCCAGCAGCTTAAAAGGACAGGGGGCCTCCTACGAGCAGTACTTC.

The genes are TRBV20-1 and TRBJ2-3, with D possibly being TRBD1 (5 bases). V was cut by 3 bases and J by 3 bases, with 13 bases left in between. Per germline, CDR1 DFQATT and CDR2 SNEGSKA (reference sequence). The CDR3 runs 14 residues. This chain's CDR3 is CSARGSRATDTQYF. The CDR3 region has the DNA TGCAGTGCTAGGGGATCCAGGGCTACAGATACGCAGTATTTT.

This chain connects TRBV3-1 to TRBJ1-6, with 11 bases lining up with TRBD1. This CDR3 has 16 residues. Trimming took 4 bases from V and 9 from J; bases not matched to a gene: 8. The V gene's germline CDR1 is LGHDT and CDR2 YNNKEL (reference sequence). The CDR3 DNA sequence: TGTGCCAGCAGCCGCGGACAGGGGGCTCGGGGTTCACCCCTCCACTTT. Protein product: CASSRGQGARGSPLHF.

This clonotype was recorded a few times. The chain recombines TRBV2 with TRBJ2-6; D remains ambiguous. Germline CDR1 reads SNHLY; CDR2 reads FYNNEI. The CDR3 has 15 amino acids. With 8 bases removed from V and 0 bases from J, the gap between germline ends came to 11 bases. CDR3 DNA: TGTGCCAGCGTTAGATACCCCTCTGGGGCCAACGTCCTGACTTTC. It codes for CASVRYPSGANVLTF.

The chain has TRBV6-6 and TRBJ2-4, with TRBD1 matching 8 bases. The tail of the sequence fits TRBJ2-7 better, so the J call may be wrong. The CDR3 contains 14 residues. Germline V gives CDR1 MNHNY, CDR2 SVGAGI (reference sequence). CDR3 DNA: TGTGCCAGCAGTGACACGGACAGGGAAATCGAGCAGTACTTC. This gives the protein CASSDTDREIEQYF.

The sample holds a few counts of this clonotype. The V call is TRBV13, the J call TRBJ2-7; D may be TRBD2 (6 bases). Between the trimmed V and J ends, which lost 3 bases and 5 bases, there was a span of 17 bases. The CDR3 is made up of 15 amino acids. Germline CDR1 and CDR2: PRHDT and FYEKMQ (reference sequence). The CDR3 loop is CASSFWDSGRDEQYF. The CDR3 region has the DNA TGTGCCAGCAGCTTCTGGGACTCTGGCCGGGACGAGCAGTACTTC.

The chain is built from TRBV28 and TRBJ1-5; D possibly corresponds to TRBD1 (6 bases). V lost 10 bases and J lost 0, with 13 bases in between. The CDR3 is made up of 14 amino acids. CDR1 is MDHEN, CDR2 SYDVKM, per germline. The CDR3 region has the DNA TGTGCCACTGAGGGGGGCCTTAGCAATCAGCCCCAGCATTTT. Its protein product is CATEGGLSNQPQHF. The variable domain in full, completed from reference TRBV28 and TRBJ1-5, reads DVKVTQSSRYLVKRTGEKVFLECVQDMDHENMFWYRQDPGLGLRLIYFSYDVKMKEKGDIPEGYSVSREKKERFSLILESASTNQTSMYLCATEGGLSNQPQHFGDGTRLSIL.

The chain combines TRBV10-3 with TRBJ2-3, with 12 bases aligning to TRBD2. This CDR3 contains 16 residues. V trimming: 11 bases; J trimming: 7 bases; junction bases outside the gene matches: 16. The germline CDR1 and CDR2 sequences are ENHRY and SYGVKD. Here the CDR3 DNA reads TGTGCCTCGAGAGTGACTAGCGGGAGATTTGGTAATACGCAGTATTTT. It codes for CASRVTSGRFGNTQYF.

The chain recombines TRBV20-1 with TRBJ2-7, with a possible D match to TRBD2 (6 bases). Trimming took off 0 bases at V and 7 bases at J, with 19 bases between the two ends. The CDR3 contains 15 residues. In germline, CDR1 is DFQATT, CDR2 SNEGSKA (reference sequence). The CDR3 coding sequence is TGCAGTGCTAGAGATCCCCAGGGAGGACCTCGAGAGCAGTACTTC. This gives the protein CSARDPQGGPREQYF.